The clone carrying this TCR beta chain was counted a few times. What it binds is not known. These data originate in a study of T cell repertoires in cytomegalovirus infection. On the study more broadly: Public TCR beta signature analysis indicated the presence of both CMV infection and matching HLA type.

Overall study results and limits: HLA-C-restricted TCR beta clonotypes specific for CMV led the ex vivo response. Summed frequency of shared TCR beta families picked out CMV carriers who also had the relevant HLA.

One entry per CDR3 protein results from TCRdb running MiXCR on the reads. The table includes 600,000 to 800,000 distinct CDR3 sequences, 20% to 25% detected once. Germline V lookup: CDR1 SNHLY, CDR2 FYNNEI. Trimming removed 7 bases from V and 1 base from J, with 10 bases in between. The CDR3 has 13 amino acids. The sample comprised CD8+ T cells from PBMCs. This sequence joins TRBV2 and TRBJ1-1, with a weak D call TRBD1 (6 bases). The sequence came from a human donor in good health (CMV status not recorded). Some clones in this sample may be carry-over from other donors' samples. CDR3 in DNA: TGTGCCAGCAAGGGACATACGAACACTGAAGCTTTCTTT. It codes for CASKGHTNTEAFF.